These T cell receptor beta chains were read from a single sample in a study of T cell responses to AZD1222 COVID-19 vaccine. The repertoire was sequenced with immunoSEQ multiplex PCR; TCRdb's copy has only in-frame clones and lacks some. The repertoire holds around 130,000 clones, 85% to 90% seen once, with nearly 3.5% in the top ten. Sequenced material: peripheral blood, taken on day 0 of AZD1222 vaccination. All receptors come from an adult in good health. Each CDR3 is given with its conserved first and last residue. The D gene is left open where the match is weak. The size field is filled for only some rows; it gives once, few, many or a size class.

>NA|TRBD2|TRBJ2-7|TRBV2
CASTPTSGSSYEQYF
TGTGCCAGCACCCCGACTAGCGGGAGCTCCTACGAGCAGTACTTC
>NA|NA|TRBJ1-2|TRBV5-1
CASSLAGDGYTF
TGCGCCAGCAGCTTGGCGGGGGATGGCTACACCTTC
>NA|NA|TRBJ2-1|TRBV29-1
CSVEEDARTEQFF
TGCAGCGTTGAAGAGGATGCCCGTACCGAGCAGTTCTTC
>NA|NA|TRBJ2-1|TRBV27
CASRKGWSGNEQFF
TGTGCCAGCAGGAAGGGGTGGAGTGGGAATGAGCAGTTCTTC
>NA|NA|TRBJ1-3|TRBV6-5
CATGRVSSGNTIYF
TGTGCCACCGGGCGCGTGAGCTCTGGAAACACCATATATTTT
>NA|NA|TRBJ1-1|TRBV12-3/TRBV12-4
CASSLRENTEAFF
TGTGCCAGCAGTTTAAGAGAGAACACTGAAGCTTTCTTT
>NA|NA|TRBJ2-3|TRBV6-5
CASSYSIRSSTDTQYF
TGTGCCAGCAGTTACTCGATTCGTAGCAGCACAGATACGCAGTATTTT
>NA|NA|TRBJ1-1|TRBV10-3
CAISADVVGYTEAFF
TGTGCCATCAGTGCTGACGTGGTGGGATACACTGAAGCTTTCTTT
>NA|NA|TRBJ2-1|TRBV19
CASSIAPVNEQFF
TGTGCCAGTAGTATCGCCCCGGTAAATGAGCAGTTCTTC
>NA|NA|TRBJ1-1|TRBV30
CAWSIPTPMNTEAFF
TGTGCCTGGAGTATACCCACACCTATGAACACTGAAGCTTTCTTT
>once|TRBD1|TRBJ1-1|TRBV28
CASSLTGSIAEAFF
TGTGCCAGCAGCCTGACAGGGTCGATAGCTGAAGCTTTCTTT